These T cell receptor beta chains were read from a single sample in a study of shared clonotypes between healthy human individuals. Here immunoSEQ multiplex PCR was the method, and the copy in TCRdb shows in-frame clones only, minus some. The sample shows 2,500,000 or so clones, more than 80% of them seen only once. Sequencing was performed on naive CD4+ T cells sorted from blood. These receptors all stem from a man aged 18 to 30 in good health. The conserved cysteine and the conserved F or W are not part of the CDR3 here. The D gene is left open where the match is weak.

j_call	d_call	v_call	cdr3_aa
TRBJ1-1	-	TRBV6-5	ASSYSTAARYTEAF
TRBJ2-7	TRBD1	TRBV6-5	ASTADRDHEQY
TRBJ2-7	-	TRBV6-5	ASSYTGQSGAYEQY
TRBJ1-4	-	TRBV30	AWRAPKNEKLF
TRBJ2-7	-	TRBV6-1	ASSRQGTDSYEQY
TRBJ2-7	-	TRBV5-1	ASSPDSTYEQY
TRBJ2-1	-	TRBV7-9	ASSLDSGGSGSYNEQF
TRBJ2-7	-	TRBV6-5	ASSYSRLANSYEQY
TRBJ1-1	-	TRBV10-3	AISDLVMTGPNTEAF
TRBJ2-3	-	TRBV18	ASSDRDGTDTQY
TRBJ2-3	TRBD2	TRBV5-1	ASSVPPGQGPFPSGRASTDTQY
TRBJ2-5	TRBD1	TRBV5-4	ASSPTGVGETQY
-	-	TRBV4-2	ASSQGGGSEQY
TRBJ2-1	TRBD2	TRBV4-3	ASSRRTSGAQSSYNEQF
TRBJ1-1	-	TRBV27	ASSLQGWEHPAF
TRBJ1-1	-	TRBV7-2	ASSIRAGGDTEAF
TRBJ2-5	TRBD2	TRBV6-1	ASSGLAGGREETQY
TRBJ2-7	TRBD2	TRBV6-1	ASTRLAGRDYEQY
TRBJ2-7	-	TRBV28	ASSLQGLGPSYEQY
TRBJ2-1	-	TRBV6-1	ASSVNSHGEQF
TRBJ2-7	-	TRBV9	ASSPHRVGGYEQY
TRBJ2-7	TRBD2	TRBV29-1	SAGSGRLHEQY
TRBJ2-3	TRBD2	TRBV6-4	ASSPIAGVGDTQY
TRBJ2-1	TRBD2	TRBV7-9	ASSSKTSGDNEQF
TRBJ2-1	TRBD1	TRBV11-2	ASSLRQGGYNEQF
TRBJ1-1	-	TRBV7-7	ASSHAPGETEAF
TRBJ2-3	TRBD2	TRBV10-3	AISETSGGGTDTQY
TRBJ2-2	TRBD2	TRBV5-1	ASSLPGGLHTGELF
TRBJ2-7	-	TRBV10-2	ASGLWEQGEQY
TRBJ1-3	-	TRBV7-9	ASSLGDGSSGNTIY
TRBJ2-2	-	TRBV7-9	ASSALSGTGELF
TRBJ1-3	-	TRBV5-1	ASSRQTGTSGNTIY
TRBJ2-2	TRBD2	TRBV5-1	ASSFSSGGITGELF
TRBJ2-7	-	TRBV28	ASSTNAGLDEQY
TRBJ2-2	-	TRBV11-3	ASSLGLNTGELF
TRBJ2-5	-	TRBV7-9	ASSFISGPQETQY
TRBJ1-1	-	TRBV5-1	ASSLMPGTNTEAF
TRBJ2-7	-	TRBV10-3	AITGRGQVSYEQY
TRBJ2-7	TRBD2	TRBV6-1	ASSAISGAVGEQY
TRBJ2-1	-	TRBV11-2	ASSSSQEQF
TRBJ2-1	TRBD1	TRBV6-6	ASSRWTGDYNEQF
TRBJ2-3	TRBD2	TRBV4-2	ASSQAGLAGGFSTDTQY
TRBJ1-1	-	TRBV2	ASSEAALGREAF
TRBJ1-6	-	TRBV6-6	ASSYEGSSPLH
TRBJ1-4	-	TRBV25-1	ASSDSGRAATNEKLF
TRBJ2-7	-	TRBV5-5	ASSLVGFEQY
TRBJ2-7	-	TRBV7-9	ASSLKAWTYEQY
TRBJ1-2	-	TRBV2	ASRAAELRTASYGYT
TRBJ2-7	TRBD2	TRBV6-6	ASSYRSGSEYEQY
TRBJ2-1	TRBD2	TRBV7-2	ASSRGLAGGTNEQF